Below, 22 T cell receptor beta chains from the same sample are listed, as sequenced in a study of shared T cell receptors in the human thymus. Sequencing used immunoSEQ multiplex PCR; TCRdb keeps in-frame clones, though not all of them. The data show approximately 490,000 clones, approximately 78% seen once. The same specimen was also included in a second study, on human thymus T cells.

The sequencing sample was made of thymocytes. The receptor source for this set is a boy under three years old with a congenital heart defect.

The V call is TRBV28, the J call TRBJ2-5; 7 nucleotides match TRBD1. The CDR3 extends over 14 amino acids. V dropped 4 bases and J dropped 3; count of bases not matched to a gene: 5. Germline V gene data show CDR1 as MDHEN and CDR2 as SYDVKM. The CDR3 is CASSCDRVEETQYF. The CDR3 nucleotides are TGTGCCAGCAGTTGTGACAGGGTTGAAGAGACCCAGTACTTC. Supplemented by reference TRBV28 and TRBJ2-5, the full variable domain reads DVKVTQSSRYLVKRTGEKVFLECVQDMDHENMFWYRQDPGLGLRLIYFSYDVKMKEKGDIPEGYSVSREKKERFSLILESASTNQTSMYLCASSCDRVEETQYFGPGTRLLVL.

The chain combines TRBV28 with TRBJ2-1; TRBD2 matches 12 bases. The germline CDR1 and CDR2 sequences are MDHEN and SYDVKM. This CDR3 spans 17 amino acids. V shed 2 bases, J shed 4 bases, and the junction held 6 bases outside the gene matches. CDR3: CASSLTPGTSGYNEQFF. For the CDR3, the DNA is TGTGCCAGCAGTTTAACCCCCGGGACTAGCGGGTACAATGAGCAGTTCTTC. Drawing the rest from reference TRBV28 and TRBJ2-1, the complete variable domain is DVKVTQSSRYLVKRTGEKVFLECVQDMDHENMFWYRQDPGLGLRLIYFSYDVKMKEKGDIPEGYSVSREKKERFSLILESASTNQTSMYLCASSLTPGTSGYNEQFFGPGTRLTVL.

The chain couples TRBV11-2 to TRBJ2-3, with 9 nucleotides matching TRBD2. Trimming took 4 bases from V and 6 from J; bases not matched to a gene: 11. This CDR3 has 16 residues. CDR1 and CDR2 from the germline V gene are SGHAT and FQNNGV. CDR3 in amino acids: CASSSSHLAGEDTQYF. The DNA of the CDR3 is TGTGCCAGCAGCTCATCGCACTTAGCGGGAGAGGATACGCAGTATTTT.

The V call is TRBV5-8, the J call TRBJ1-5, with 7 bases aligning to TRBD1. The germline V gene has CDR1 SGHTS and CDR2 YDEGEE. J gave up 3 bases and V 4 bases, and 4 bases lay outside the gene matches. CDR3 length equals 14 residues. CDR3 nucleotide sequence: TGTGCCAGCAGCGCGACAGGGCCCAATCAGCCCCAGCATTTT. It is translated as CASSATGPNQPQHF.

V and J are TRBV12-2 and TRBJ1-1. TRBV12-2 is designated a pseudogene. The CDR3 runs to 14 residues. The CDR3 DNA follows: TGTGCAAGTCGTCTCCCCTGCGAAAACACTGAAGCTTTCTTT. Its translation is CASRLPCENTEAFF.

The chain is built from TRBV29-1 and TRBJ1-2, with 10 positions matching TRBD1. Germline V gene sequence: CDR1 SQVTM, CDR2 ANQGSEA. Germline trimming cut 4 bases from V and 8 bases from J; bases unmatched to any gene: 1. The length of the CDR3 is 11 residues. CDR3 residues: CSVGGQGGYTF. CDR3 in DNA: TGCAGCGTTGGGGGACAGGGGGGCTACACCTTC.

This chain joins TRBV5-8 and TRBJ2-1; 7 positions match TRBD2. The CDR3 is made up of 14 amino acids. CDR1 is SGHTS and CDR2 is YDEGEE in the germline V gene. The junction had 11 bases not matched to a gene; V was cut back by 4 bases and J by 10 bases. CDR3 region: CASSVRRGREEQFF. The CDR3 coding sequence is TGTGCCAGCAGCGTTAGAAGAGGGCGGGAGGAGCAGTTCTTC.

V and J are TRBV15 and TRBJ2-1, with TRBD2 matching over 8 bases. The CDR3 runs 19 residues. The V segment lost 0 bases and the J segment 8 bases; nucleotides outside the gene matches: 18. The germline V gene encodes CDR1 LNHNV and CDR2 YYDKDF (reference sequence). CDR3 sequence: CATSREGVKRERKRYEQFF. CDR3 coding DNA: TGTGCCACCAGCAGAGAAGGGGTTAAGCGGGAGAGGAAGAGGTATGAGCAGTTCTTC.

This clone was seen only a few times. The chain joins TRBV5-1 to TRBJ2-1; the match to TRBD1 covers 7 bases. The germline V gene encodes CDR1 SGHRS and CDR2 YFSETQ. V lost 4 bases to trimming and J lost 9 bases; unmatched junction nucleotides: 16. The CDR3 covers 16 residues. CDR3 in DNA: TGCGCCAGCAGCCCGACAGGGACGGACGCGGCCAGTGAGCAGTTCTTC. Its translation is CASSPTGTDAASEQFF.

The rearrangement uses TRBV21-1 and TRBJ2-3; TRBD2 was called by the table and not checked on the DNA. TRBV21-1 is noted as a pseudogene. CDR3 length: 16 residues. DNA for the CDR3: TGTGCCAGCAGCACCCGCAGGAGGATATTCACAGATACGCAGTATTTT. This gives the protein CASSTRRRIFTDTQYF.

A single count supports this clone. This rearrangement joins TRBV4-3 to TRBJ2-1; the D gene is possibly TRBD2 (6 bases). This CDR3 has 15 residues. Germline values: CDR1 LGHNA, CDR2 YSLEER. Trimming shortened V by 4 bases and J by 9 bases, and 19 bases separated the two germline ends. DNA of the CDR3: TGCGCCAGCAGCCCCGCCCTGAGCGGGTGGGGTGAGCAGTTCTTC. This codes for CASSPALSGWGEQFF.

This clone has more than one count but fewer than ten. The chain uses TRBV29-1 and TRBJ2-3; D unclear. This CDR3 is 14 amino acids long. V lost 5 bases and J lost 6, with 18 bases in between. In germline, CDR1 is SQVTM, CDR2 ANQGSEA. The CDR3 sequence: CSVHLDLPWDTQYF. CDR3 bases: TGCAGCGTTCACCTAGACCTACCGTGGGATACGCAGTATTTT.

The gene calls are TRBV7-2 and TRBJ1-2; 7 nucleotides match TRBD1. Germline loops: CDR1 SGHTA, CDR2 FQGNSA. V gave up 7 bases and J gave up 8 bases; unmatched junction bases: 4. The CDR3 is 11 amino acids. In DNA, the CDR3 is TGTGCCAGCATCGACAGGGAAGGCTACACCTTC. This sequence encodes CASIDREGYTF.

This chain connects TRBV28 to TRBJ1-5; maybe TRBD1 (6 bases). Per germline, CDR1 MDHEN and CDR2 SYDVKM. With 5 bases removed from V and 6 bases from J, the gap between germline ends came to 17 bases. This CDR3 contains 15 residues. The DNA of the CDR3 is TGTGCCAGCAGTCGTCCCAGGGGTTCAAGTCAGCCCCAGCATTTT. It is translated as CASSRPRGSSQPQHF.

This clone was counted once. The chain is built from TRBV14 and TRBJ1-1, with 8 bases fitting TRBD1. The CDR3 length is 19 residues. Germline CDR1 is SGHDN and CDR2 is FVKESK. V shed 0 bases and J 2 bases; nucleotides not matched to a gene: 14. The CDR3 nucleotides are TGTGCCAGCAGCCAAGAAGGCGGGACAGGATGGTGGATTAACACTGAAGCTTTCTTT. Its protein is CASSQEGGTGWWINTEAFF.

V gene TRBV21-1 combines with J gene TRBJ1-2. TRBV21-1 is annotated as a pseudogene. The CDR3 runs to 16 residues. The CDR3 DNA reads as TGTGCCAGCAGCAACCAGGGAGGGTGGGTTACTTATGGCTACACCTTC. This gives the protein CASSNQGGWVTYGYTF.

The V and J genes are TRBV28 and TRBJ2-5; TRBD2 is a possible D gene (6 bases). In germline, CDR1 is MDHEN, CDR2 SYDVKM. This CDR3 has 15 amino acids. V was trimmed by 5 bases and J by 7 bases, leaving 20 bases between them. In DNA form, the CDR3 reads TGTGCCAGCAGTCTCCTTTGGGGGAGGAAAGGGACCCAGTACTTC. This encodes CASSLLWGRKGTQYF.

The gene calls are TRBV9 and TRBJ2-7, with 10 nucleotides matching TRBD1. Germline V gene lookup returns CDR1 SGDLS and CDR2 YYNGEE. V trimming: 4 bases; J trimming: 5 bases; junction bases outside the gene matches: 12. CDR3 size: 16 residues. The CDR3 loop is CASSTGPGTGDDEQYF. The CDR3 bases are TGTGCCAGCAGCACCGGCCCCGGGACAGGGGACGACGAGCAGTACTTC.

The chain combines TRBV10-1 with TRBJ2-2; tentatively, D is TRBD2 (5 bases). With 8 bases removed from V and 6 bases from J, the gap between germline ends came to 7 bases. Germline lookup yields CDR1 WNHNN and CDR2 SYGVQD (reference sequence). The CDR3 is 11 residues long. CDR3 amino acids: CASRDAGELFF. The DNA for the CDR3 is TGCGCCAGCCGGGATGCCGGGGAGCTGTTTTTT.

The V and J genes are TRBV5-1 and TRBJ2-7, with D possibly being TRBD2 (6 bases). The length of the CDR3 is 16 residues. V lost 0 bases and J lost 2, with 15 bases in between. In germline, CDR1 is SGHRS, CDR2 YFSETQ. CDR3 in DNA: TGCGCCAGCAGCTTGGGCCCCCCGGAGGGCCCCTACGAGCAGTACTTC. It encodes CASSLGPPEGPYEQYF.

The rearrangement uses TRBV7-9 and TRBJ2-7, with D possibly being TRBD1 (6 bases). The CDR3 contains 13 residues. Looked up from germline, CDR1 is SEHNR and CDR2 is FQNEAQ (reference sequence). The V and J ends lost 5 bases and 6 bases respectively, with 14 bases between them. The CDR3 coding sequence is TGTGCCAGCAGCCCAGGGGTCCTGCCCGAGCAGTACTTC. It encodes CASSPGVLPEQYF.

The CDR3 DNA follows: TGCGCCAGCAGCCAAGATATAGCGGCAGGGAAAAACATTCAGTACTTC. Its translation: CASSQDIAAGKNIQYF. V gene TRBV4-3 combines with J gene TRBJ2-4; D is possibly TRBD2 (6 bases). This CDR3 comprises 16 residues. V lost 0 bases, J lost 4 bases, and 13 bases lay in between. Germline V lookup: CDR1 LGHNA, CDR2 YSLEER.